This TCR beta chain originates from a study of blood T cells in healthy people across ages. Study-level points and caveats: Since the PBMCs were unsorted, naive and antigen-experienced cells could not be conclusively compared. Investigators treated diversity estimates from one million T cells as underestimates.

This clonotype was picked up many times. Its specificity is unknown. Looked up from germline, CDR1 is MGHRA and CDR2 is YSYEKL. V gave up 5 bases and J gave up 8 bases; unmatched junction bases: 13. The CDR3 totals 16 residues. Donors were healthy Caucasian individuals from Russia aged about 6 to 100. PCR was performed a second time for 7 to 11 cycles using a sample-barcoded 5' primer and a J-beta primer mix. The template-switch adaptor, which had 12 random nucleotides, put a tag on each cDNA molecule. TCRdb reanalysed the 5' RACE reads using MiXCR and keeps one entry per CDR3 protein. In the table there are hundreds of thousands of distinct CDR3 sequences, over 40% of which are singletons.

The sample comprised blood. This receptor was identified in an elderly woman in good health. This chain links TRBV4-1 with TRBJ2-4, with TRBD1 matching 9 bases. The CDR3 spells CASSSILQGAGYIQYF. CDR3 nucleotides: TGCGCCAGCAGCTCGATCCTACAGGGGGCTGGATACATTCAGTACTTC.